This TCR beta chain was recorded in a study of T cells in tuberculosis. Study observations and caveats: Some low-affinity tetramer-binding T cells may be absent from this sample.

This clone is a singleton in its sample. The CDR3 length is 15 residues. CDR1 is MNHEY, CDR2 SMNVEV, per germline (reference sequence). With 3 bases clipped from V and 5 bases from J, the junction kept 8 bases outside the gene matches. Cells were sorted from thawed PBMC rested overnight and stained with GMM-loaded CD1B tetramer, viability dye and anti-CD3. The CD1B tetramers carried C32 glucose monomycolate purified from Rhodococcus equi. PBMC for tetramer sorting were first depleted of CD14-expressing monocytes. Each donor contributed 80,000 to 100,000 sorted tetramer-negative cells. Clones were sequenced by immunoSEQ multiplex PCR, and TCRdb holds only the in-frame ones, with some missing. The data hold 85,000 to 100,000 clones, with about nine tenths observed a single time.

The sequence was obtained from an adult woman with latent tuberculosis. The sequenced sample was CD1b-GMM tetramer-negative cells sorted from PBMCs. V gene TRBV27 combines with J gene TRBJ2-5, with 8 bases identical to TRBD1. For the CDR3, the DNA is TGTGCCAGCAGTTTGCGGCAGGGGGCTTGGGAGACCCAGTACTTC. Translated: CASSLRQGAWETQYF.